This T cell receptor beta chain was sequenced during a study of cytomegalovirus exposure and HLA in healthy donors. On the study more broadly: Unique TCR beta sequences numbering about 100 million came from some 200 million T cells in an earlier analysis.

PCR amplification relied on 60 Vbeta primers (plus 13 Jbeta primers). The method was immunoSEQ multiplex PCR; TCRdb's version includes in-frame clones alone and lacks a portion of them. The sample holds more than 90,000 clones, 65% to 80% seen once. Regarding this clone: The same CDR3 can be traced to other DNA sequences in this sample.

The CDR3 is 16 amino acids. Germline CDR1 SGHDT, CDR2 YYEEEE. V lost 1 base and J lost 0; bases outside the gene matches: 4. The chain has TRBV5-6 and TRBJ1-3; 7 bases map to TRBD1. The receptor was derived from a human donor in good health. Sequencing was carried out using PBMCs. The CDR3 DNA sequence: TGTGCCAGCAGCTTGTCAGGGGGAGTCTCTGGAAACACCATATATTTT. This gives the protein CASSLSGGVSGNTIYF.